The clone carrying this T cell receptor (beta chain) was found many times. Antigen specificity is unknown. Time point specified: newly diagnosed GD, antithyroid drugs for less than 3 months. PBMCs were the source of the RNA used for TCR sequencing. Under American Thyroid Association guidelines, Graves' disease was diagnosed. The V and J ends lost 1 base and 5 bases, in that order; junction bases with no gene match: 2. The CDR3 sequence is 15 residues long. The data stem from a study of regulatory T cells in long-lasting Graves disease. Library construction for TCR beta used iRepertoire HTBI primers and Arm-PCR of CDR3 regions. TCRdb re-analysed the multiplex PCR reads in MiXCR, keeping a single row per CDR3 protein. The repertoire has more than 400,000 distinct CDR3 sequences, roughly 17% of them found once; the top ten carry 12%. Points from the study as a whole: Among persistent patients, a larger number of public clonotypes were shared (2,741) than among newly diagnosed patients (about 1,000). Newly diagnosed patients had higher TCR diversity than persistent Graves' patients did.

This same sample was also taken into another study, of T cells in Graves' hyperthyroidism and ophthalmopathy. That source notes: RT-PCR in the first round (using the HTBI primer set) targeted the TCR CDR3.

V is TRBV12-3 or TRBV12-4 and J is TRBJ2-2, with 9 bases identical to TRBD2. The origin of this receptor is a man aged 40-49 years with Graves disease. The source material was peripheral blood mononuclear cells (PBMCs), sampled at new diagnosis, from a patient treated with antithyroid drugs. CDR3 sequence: CASSLGGRATGELFF. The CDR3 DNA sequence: TGTGCCAGCAGTTTAGGCGGGAGGGCAACCGGGGAGCTGTTTTTT.